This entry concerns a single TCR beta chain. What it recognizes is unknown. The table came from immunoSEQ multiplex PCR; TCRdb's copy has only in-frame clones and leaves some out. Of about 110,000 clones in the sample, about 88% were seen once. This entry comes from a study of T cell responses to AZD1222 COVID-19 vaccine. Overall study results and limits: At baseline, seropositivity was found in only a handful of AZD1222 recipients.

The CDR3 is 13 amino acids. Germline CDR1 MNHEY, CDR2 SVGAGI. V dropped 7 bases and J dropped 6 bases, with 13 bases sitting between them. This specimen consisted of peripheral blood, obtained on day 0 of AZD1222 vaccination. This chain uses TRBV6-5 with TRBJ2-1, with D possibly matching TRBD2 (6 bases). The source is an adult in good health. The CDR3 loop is CASILAPGNEQFF. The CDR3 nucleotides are TGTGCCAGCATACTAGCCCCGGGCAATGAGCAGTTCTTC.